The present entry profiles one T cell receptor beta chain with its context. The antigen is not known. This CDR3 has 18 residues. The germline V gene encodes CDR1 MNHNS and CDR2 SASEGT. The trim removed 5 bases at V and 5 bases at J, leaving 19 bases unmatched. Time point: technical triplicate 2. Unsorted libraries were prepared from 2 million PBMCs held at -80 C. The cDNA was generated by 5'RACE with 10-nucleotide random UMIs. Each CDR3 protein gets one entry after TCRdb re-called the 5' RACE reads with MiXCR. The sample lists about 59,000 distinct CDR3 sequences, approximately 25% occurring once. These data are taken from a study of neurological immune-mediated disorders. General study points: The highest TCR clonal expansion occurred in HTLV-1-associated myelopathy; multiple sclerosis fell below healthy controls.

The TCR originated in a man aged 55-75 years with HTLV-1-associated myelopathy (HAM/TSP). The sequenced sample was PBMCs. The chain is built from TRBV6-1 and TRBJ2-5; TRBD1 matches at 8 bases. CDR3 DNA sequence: TGTGCCAGCAGTTGGACAGGGAACCGCGGGGTCATAAGCGAGACCCAGTACTTC. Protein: CASSWTGNRGVISETQYF.